Shown below are 31 T cell receptor beta chains from a single sample sequenced in a study of T-cell reconstitution after alpha-beta-depleted transplantation in children. Unique molecular identifiers were used to barcode this TCRbeta library. TCRdb re-analysed the PCR reads in MiXCR, keeping a single row per CDR3 protein. Of about 980,000 distinct CDR3 sequences listed, about 30% are singletons. This sample comprised PBMCs, mostly from graft donor cells, obtained 360 days after TCRalphabeta/CD19-depleted stem cell transplant. These TCRs come from a boy less than two years old who had a stem cell transplant for SCID, so the T cells may come from the graft donor.

This clonotype was counted a few times. Possible read error: a much larger clone is one base away. This chain connects TRBV6-2 or TRBV6-3 to TRBJ2-5; D remains ambiguous. Germline V CDR1 and CDR2: MNHEY, SVGEGT. V lost 0 bases, J lost 6 bases, and 5 bases lay in between. This CDR3 region has 12 residues. In nucleotides, the CDR3 is TGTGCCAGCAGTTACTCGAGGCAGACCCAGTACTTC. Translating gives CASSYSRQTQYF.

As for this clonotype: The junction departs from the called germline gene at one end, perhaps through a read error. V usage is TRBV5-1 and J usage is TRBJ2-3; TRBD2 is a possible D gene (6 bases). In germline, CDR1 is SGHRS, CDR2 YFSETQ. The CDR3 has 14 amino acids. CDR3: CASSLALATDTQYF. CDR3 bases: TGTGCCAGCAGCTTAGCACTAGCAACAGATACGCAGTATTTT.

This clonotype occurred a few times. The gene calls are TRBV10-3 and TRBJ2-7; 8 bases are a match to TRBD2. V was pared by 3 bases and J by 1 base, with 8 bases of the junction left unmatched. The length of the CDR3 is 16 residues. Germline values: CDR1 ENHRY, CDR2 SYGVKD. The CDR3 region is CAISDLERGRSYEQYF. For the CDR3, the DNA is TGTGCCATCAGTGATTTAGAGCGGGGGCGATCCTACGAGCAGTACTTC.

CDR3 loop: CSVEGGSGYTF. The CDR3 DNA reads as TGCAGCGTTGAAGGGGGGTCCGGCTACACCTTC. The chain uses TRBV29-1 and TRBJ1-2, with D possibly being TRBD1 (5 bases). Trimming took 1 base from V and 8 from J, leaving 8 bases between them. This CDR3 region has 11 residues. The germline gives CDR1 SQVTM, CDR2 ANQGSEA.

The chain has TRBV5-6 and TRBJ2-1; 7 nucleotides agree with TRBD1. CDR1 and CDR2 (germline): SGHDT, YYEEEE. V was pared by 4 bases and J by 4 bases, with 8 bases of the junction left unmatched. CDR3 size: 15 residues. The CDR3 coding sequence is TGTGCCAGCAGCACCCTCGGGACAGCATACAATGAGCAGTTCTTC. Translating gives CASSTLGTAYNEQFF.

The sample holds a few counts of this clonotype. The gene calls are TRBV20-1 and TRBJ2-7; D is uncertain. The CDR3 extends over 14 amino acids. CDR1 is DFQATT and CDR2 is SNEGSKA in the germline V gene (reference sequence). Deletions cut 1 base from V and 3 bases from J, with 13 bases between. The CDR3 region is CSARGGTAGYEQYF. The CDR3, as DNA: TGCAGTGCTAGAGGAGGAACGGCAGGCTACGAGCAGTACTTC.

This rearrangement joins TRBV24-1 to TRBJ2-3, with 11 bases that match TRBD1. Germline values: CDR1 KGHDR, CDR2 SFDVKD. The length of the CDR3 is 15 residues. J was trimmed by 4 bases and V by 6 bases; bases with no gene match: 5. CDR3: CATSWTGGSADTQYF. The DNA of the CDR3 is TGTGCCACCAGTTGGACAGGGGGCTCGGCAGATACGCAGTATTTT.

The rearrangement uses TRBV11-1 and TRBJ2-1, with 9 positions matching TRBD1. After removal of 1 base from V and 0 bases from J, the junction contained 16 bases not matched to a gene. There are 21 residues in the CDR3. Per the germline V gene, CDR1 is SGHAT and CDR2 is FQDESV (reference sequence). CDR3 region: CASSLEGSGTGPGSSYNEQFF. DNA for the CDR3: TGTGCCAGCAGCTTAGAAGGATCCGGGACAGGGCCAGGGAGCTCCTACAATGAGCAGTTCTTC. The variable domain in full, with the rest retrieved from reference TRBV11-1 and TRBJ2-1, is EAEVAQSPRYKITEKSQAVAFWCDPISGHATLYWYRQILGQGPELLVQFQDESVVDDSQLPKDRFSAERLKGVDSTLKIQPAELGDSAMYLCASSLEGSGTGPGSSYNEQFFGPGTRLTVL.

The chain links TRBV3-1 to TRBJ1-3; a possible D gene is TRBD1 (6 bases). Germline V gene lookup returns CDR1 LGHDT and CDR2 YNNKEL (reference sequence). Trimming took off 1 base at V and 4 bases at J, with 11 bases between the two ends. This CDR3 comprises 15 residues. The CDR3 sequence is CASSQGWGQGNTIYF. The CDR3 DNA reads TGTGCCAGCAGCCAAGGTTGGGGGCAGGGAAACACCATATATTTT.

The chain couples TRBV10-3 to TRBJ2-1; 10 bases match TRBD1. The CDR3 contains 16 residues. Trimming removed 0 bases from V and 8 bases from J; junction bases left unmatched: 7. Per germline, CDR1 ENHRY and CDR2 SYGVKD. This CDR3 is CAISESPGQGIHEQFF. The CDR3 DNA follows: TGTGCCATCAGTGAGTCGCCGGGACAGGGGATCCATGAGCAGTTCTTC.

This clonotype has more than one count but fewer than ten. The chain recombines TRBV20-1 with TRBJ2-5; 7 positions match TRBD2. Losses at the gene ends were 3 bases for V and 2 bases for J; bases not matched to a gene: 0. This CDR3 region has 12 residues. From germline, CDR1 is DFQATT and CDR2 SNEGSKA (reference sequence). The CDR3 is CSASGGQETQYF. Here the CDR3 DNA reads TGCAGTGCTAGCGGGGGGCAAGAGACCCAGTACTTC.

The chain combines TRBV5-1 with TRBJ1-1, with TRBD1 as a possible D gene (6 bases). V was trimmed by 0 bases and J by 1 base, leaving 10 bases between them. Germline lookup yields CDR1 SGHRS and CDR2 YFSETQ. The CDR3 is 15 residues long. CDR3 sequence reads: CASSLESRGNTEAFF. The CDR3 DNA reads TGCGCCAGCAGCTTGGAATCCAGGGGGAACACTGAAGCTTTCTTT.

This clonotype was observed a few times. The chain combines TRBV11-2 with TRBJ2-1; 8 bases agree with TRBD2. The V gene's germline CDR1 is SGHAT and CDR2 FQNNGV. After removal of 4 bases from V and 2 bases from J, the junction contained 7 bases not matched to a gene. The length of the CDR3 is 16 residues. The CDR3 DNA reads TGTGCCAGCAGCTCAGAACCGGGACTAGCCTACAATGAGCAGTTCTTC. This encodes CASSSEPGLAYNEQFF.

Points on this clonotype: A much larger clone is a single base away; this may be a read error. V usage is TRBV3-1 and J usage is TRBJ2-1; a possible D gene is TRBD2 (5 bases). Germline loops: CDR1 LGHDT, CDR2 YNNKEL (reference sequence). The CDR3 consists of 15 residues. The CDR3, as DNA: TGTGCCGGCAGCCTCTTGAGGGCCCCCTACAATGAGCAGTTCTTC. This sequence encodes CAGSLLRAPYNEQFF.

The chain carries TRBV12-3 or TRBV12-4 and TRBJ2-2; D possibly uses TRBD1 or TRBD2 (6 bases each). V was trimmed by 7 bases and J by 7 bases, leaving 16 bases between them. The CDR3 consists of 14 residues. The CDR3 DNA is TGTGCCAGCAAACGACAGGCGGGATTCGGGGAGCTGTTTTTT. The encoded protein is CASKRQAGFGELFF.

The V gene is TRBV24-1, the J gene TRBJ2-3; D call uncertain. The CDR3 loop spans 12 amino acids. The V end was cut by 4 bases, the J end by 2 bases, with 3 bases between. Germline V lookup: CDR1 KGHDR, CDR2 SFDVKD. CDR3 DNA sequence: TGTGCCACCAGTGAAGTCACAGATACGCAGTATTTT. It translates to CATSEVTDTQYF.

The genes are TRBV6-1 and TRBJ1-2; D is perhaps TRBD1 (5 bases). Germline values: CDR1 MNHNS, CDR2 SASEGT. The CDR3 has 15 residues. Trimming took off 5 bases at V and 4 bases at J, with 17 bases between the two ends. The CDR3, as DNA: TGTGCCAGCAGTACCTCCGGGGCATTACCCTATGGCTACACCTTC. Translating it yields CASSTSGALPYGYTF.

This clonotype was seen a few times. The gene calls are TRBV5-6 and TRBJ2-1, with TRBD1 matching 9 bases. Germline CDR1 and CDR2: SGHDT and YYEEEE. The CDR3 is 15 amino acids. The V segment lost 2 bases and the J segment 6 bases; nucleotides outside the gene matches: 6. Here the CDR3 DNA reads TGTGCCAGCAGCTTCGGGACAGGGTACTCCAATGAGCAGTTCTTC. This encodes CASSFGTGYSNEQFF.

Only a few counts were recorded for this clonotype. The CDR3 sequence is CATSKGTAQETQYF. CDR3 bases: TGTGCCACCAGCAAAGGGACCGCGCAAGAGACCCAGTACTTC. The chain employs TRBV15 and TRBJ2-5; D possibly uses TRBD1 or TRBD2 (5 bases each). V lost 4 bases, J lost 2 bases, and 11 bases lay in between. This CDR3 comprises 14 residues. Germline loops: CDR1 LNHNV, CDR2 YYDKDF (reference sequence). Full variable domain (remainder filled in from reference TRBV15 and TRBJ2-5): DAMVIQNPRYQVTQFGKPVTLSCSQTLNHNVMYWYQQKSSQAPKLLFHYYDKDFNNEADTPDNFQSRRPNTSFCFLDIRSPGLGDTAMYLCATSKGTAQETQYFGPGTRLLVL.

This clonotype has more than one count but fewer than ten. The V and J genes are TRBV29-1 and TRBJ1-1; 9 bases match TRBD1. J gave up 4 bases and V 3 bases, and 15 bases lay outside the gene matches. CDR3 length equals 17 residues. CDR1 and CDR2 (germline): SQVTM, ANQGSEA. The CDR3 DNA follows: TGCAGCGTTGACGGGGGACAGGGCGGGGGGTTAGGCACTGAAGCTTTCTTT. Translation gives CSVDGGQGGGLGTEAFF.

This clonotype was detected only a few times. The chain recombines TRBV27 with TRBJ2-5; D not certain. V lost 5 bases and J 1 base, leaving 5 bases between the germline ends. The CDR3 loop spans 12 amino acids. CDR1 is MNHEY, CDR2 SMNVEV, per germline (reference sequence). For the CDR3, the DNA is TGTGCCAGCAGTAACCTCCAAGAGACCCAGTACTTC. Translating it yields CASSNLQETQYF.

The V gene is TRBV2, the J gene TRBJ2-5; the match to TRBD2 covers 15 bases. CDR1 and CDR2 from the germline V gene are SNHLY and FYNNEI. The CDR3 consists of 16 residues. The junction had 1 base not matched to a gene; V was cut back by 3 bases and J by 2 bases. CDR3 residues: CASSEGTSGGQETQYF. The CDR3 bases are TGTGCCAGCAGTGAGGGGACTAGCGGGGGGCAAGAGACCCAGTACTTC.

The chain has TRBV24-1 and TRBJ2-5; 7 nucleotides align to TRBD2. The CDR3 totals 14 residues. V shed 3 bases and J 9 bases; nucleotides not matched to a gene: 9. Germline V lookup: CDR1 KGHDR, CDR2 SFDVKD. The CDR3 bases are TGTGCCACCAGTGATCAGGGATCGGGGGGAGCCCAGTACTTC. Translated, it gives CATSDQGSGGAQYF.

This rearrangement joins TRBV10-3 to TRBJ2-2; possibly TRBD1 or TRBD2 for D (6 bases each). The CDR3 covers 14 residues. V was trimmed by 3 bases and J by 3 bases, leaving 8 bases between them. Germline V gene sequence: CDR1 ENHRY, CDR2 SYGVKD. CDR3 nucleotides: TGTGCCATCAGTGAAGGGGGGCACACCGGGGAGCTGTTTTTT. Translated, it gives CAISEGGHTGELFF.

The chain has TRBV20-1 and TRBJ2-7; possible D gene TRBD2, 6 bases. The length of the CDR3 is 15 residues. The germline V gene encodes CDR1 DFQATT and CDR2 SNEGSKA (reference sequence). Trimming stripped 4 bases from V and 3 bases from J, with 19 bases between. Here the CDR3 reads CSAMEGSSKNYEQYF. In DNA, the CDR3 is TGCAGTGCTATGGAGGGCAGTTCGAAGAACTACGAGCAGTACTTC.

This chain connects TRBV4-2 to TRBJ2-5, with TRBD2 matching 7 bases. This CDR3 has 16 amino acids. CDR1 is LGHNA, CDR2 YNFKEQ, per germline. Trimming at V came to 2 bases and at J to 5 bases, leaving 11 bases not matched to a gene. The CDR3 loop is CASSQTRAGSWETQYF. For the CDR3, the DNA is TGTGCCAGCAGCCAAACTCGAGCGGGGTCGTGGGAGACCCAGTACTTC.

The genes are TRBV9 and TRBJ1-5; D remains ambiguous. CDR1 is SGDLS and CDR2 is YYNGEE in the germline V gene. Trimming pared 4 bases from V and 0 bases from J, leaving 11 bases between. CDR3 size: 15 residues. The CDR3 DNA is TGTGCCAGCAGCATGGACGGTTATAGCAATCAGCCCCAGCATTTT. It translates to CASSMDGYSNQPQHF. Full variable domain (rest looked up from reference TRBV9 and TRBJ1-5): DSGVTQTPKHLITATGQRVTLRCSPRSGDLSVYWYQQSLDQGLQFLIQYYNGEERAKGNILERFSAQQFPDLHSELNLSSLELGDSALYFCASSMDGYSNQPQHFGDGTRLSIL.

The chain carries TRBV5-1 and TRBJ2-7; 8 bases agree with TRBD1. Germline lookup yields CDR1 SGHRS and CDR2 YFSETQ. The J segment lost 5 bases and the V segment lost 4 bases, leaving 14 bases of the junction unmatched. The CDR3 sequence is 16 residues long. CDR3 coding DNA: TGCGCCAGCAGCGTTCGAACCGGGACAGGAGGACACGAGCAGTACTTC. Protein: CASSVRTGTGGHEQYF.

The chain is built from TRBV6-5 and TRBJ2-7; 14 positions match TRBD2. The CDR3 totals 19 residues. Trimming took 2 bases from V and 0 from J; bases not matched to a gene: 9. CDR1 is MNHEY, CDR2 SVGAGI, per germline. The CDR3 here is CASSYVRTSGGTSSYEQYF. CDR3 sequence (DNA): TGTGCCAGCAGTTACGTTCGGACTAGCGGGGGGACGAGCTCCTACGAGCAGTACTTC.

This chain uses TRBV4-2 with TRBJ2-5, with D unresolved. CDR1 is LGHNA, CDR2 YNFKEQ, per germline. CDR3 size: 13 residues. V lost 3 bases and J lost 0, with 5 bases in between. The chain's CDR3 is CASSQTDQETQYF. Written as DNA, the CDR3 is TGTGCCAGCAGCCAGACGGACCAAGAGACCCAGTACTTC.

The chain recombines TRBV11-2 with TRBJ2-3; D not certain. Trimming removed 5 bases from V and 2 bases from J, with 11 bases in between. CDR1 is SGHAT, CDR2 FQNNGV, per germline. This CDR3 spans 14 amino acids. In DNA form, the CDR3 reads TGTGCCAGCAGCCCCCCATTGGACACAGATACGCAGTATTTT. As protein: CASSPPLDTDTQYF.